These 5 T cell receptor beta chains share one sample of origin, sequenced in a study of blood T cells in healthy people across ages. Through a sample-barcoded 5' primer and a J-beta primer mix, a second PCR was run for about 6 to 11 cycles. TCRdb redid the calling of the 5' RACE reads with MiXCR, one entry per CDR3 protein. The sample comprises about 1.8 million distinct CDR3 sequences, roughly 52% of which are singletons, and over 2% rests with the top ten. The specimen was blood. The receptors come from a middle-aged woman in good health.

V and J are TRBV28 and TRBJ2-7, with TRBD1 matching 9 bases. V shed 8 bases and J 4 bases; nucleotides not matched to a gene: 12. Germline loops: CDR1 MDHEN, CDR2 SYDVKM. This CDR3 is built from 15 residues. CDR3 in amino acids: CASGGHGTGIYEQYF. CDR3 sequence (DNA): TGTGCCAGCGGGGGGCACGGGACAGGGATATACGAGCAGTACTTC.

On this clonotype itself: The junction does not match germline at one end; this may be a read error. The gene calls are TRBV7-7 and TRBJ2-1; tentative D call: TRBD2 (6 bases). Germline V CDR1 and CDR2: SSHAT, FNYEAQ (reference sequence). The CDR3 has 18 residues. The CDR3 DNA reads TGTGCTAGCAGCTTAAGGAGATTCGCGACGGGGGTCAACAATGAGCAGTTCTTC. This sequence encodes CASSLRRFATGVNNEQFF.

This clonotype was detected a few times. J is TRBJ2-1 and V is TRBV29-1; tentative D call: TRBD1 (6 bases). The CDR3 consists of 13 residues. Germline CDR1 SQVTM, CDR2 ANQGSEA. Trimming removed 5 bases from V and 7 bases from J, with 15 bases in between. In DNA form, the CDR3 reads TGCAGCGTTTCGTACTTACAGGGTAATGAGCAGTTCTTC. Translating gives CSVSYLQGNEQFF.

J is TRBJ2-3 and V is TRBV4-2; D uncertain. The CDR3 consists of 15 residues. The germline V gene encodes CDR1 LGHNA and CDR2 YNFKEQ. The V and J ends lost 3 bases and 6 bases respectively, with 16 bases between them. The CDR3: CASSQTITRPDTQYF. CDR3 nucleotide sequence: TGTGCCAGCAGCCAGACAATCACGAGACCCGATACGCAGTATTTT.

This clonotype was recorded a few times. This rearrangement joins TRBV20-1 to TRBJ2-7; TRBD1 is a possible D gene (5 bases). The J call may be in error: the DNA end matches TRBJ2-5 better. Germline V lookup: CDR1 DFQATT, CDR2 SNEGSKA (reference sequence). This CDR3 has 13 residues. The CDR3 DNA reads TGCAGTGCGGCTTTTGAAGGGGTCGAGACCCAGTACTTC. Translated, it gives CSAAFEGVETQYF.